The T cell receptor (beta chain) described here comes from a study of control samples from healthy donors and cancer patients. The data were produced by immunoSEQ multiplex PCR, yet TCRdb's version contains in-frame clones alone and is incomplete. The sample consists of about 73,000 clones, roughly 90% of them appearing once. The CDR3 loop spans 14 amino acids. V was pared by 0 bases and J by 10 bases, with 13 bases between. The germline V gene encodes CDR1 ENHRY and CDR2 SYGVKD. This clone appeared once. The sample was PBMCs. The chain is built from TRBV10-3 and TRBJ2-1; D is perhaps TRBD2 (5 bases). This TCR was recovered from a man aged 60 to 69 with lung cancer. CDR3 sequence reads: CAISESPGLREQFF. The CDR3 DNA reads TGTGCCATCAGTGAGTCGCCGGGGTTACGCGAGCAGTTCTTC.